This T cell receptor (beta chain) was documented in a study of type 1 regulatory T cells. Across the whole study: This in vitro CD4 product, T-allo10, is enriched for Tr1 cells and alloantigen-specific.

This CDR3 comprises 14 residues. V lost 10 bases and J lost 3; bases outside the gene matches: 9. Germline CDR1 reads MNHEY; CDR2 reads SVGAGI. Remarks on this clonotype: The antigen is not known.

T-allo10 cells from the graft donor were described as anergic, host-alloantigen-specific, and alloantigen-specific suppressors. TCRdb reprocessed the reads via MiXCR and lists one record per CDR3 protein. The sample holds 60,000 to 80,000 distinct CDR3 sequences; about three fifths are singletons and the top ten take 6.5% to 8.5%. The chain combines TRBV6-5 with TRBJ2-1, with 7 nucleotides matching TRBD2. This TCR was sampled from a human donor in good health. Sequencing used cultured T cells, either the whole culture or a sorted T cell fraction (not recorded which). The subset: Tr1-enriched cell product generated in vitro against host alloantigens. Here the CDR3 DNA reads TGTGCCATCGGCAGCCTAGCGGACTACAATGAGCAGTTCTTC. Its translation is CAIGSLADYNEQFF.